One sample yielded the 28 T cell receptor beta chains listed below, sequenced in a study of blood T cell repertoires in COVID-19. Sequencing used immunoSEQ multiplex PCR; TCRdb keeps in-frame clones, though not all of them. The data contain around 140,000 clones, approximately 80% of them seen just once; the ten biggest clones take up 3.5% to 5.5%. Material: peripheral blood. These receptors came from a woman older than 75 with active or convalescent COVID-19.

The chain joins TRBV6-2 or TRBV6-3 to TRBJ2-7; D perhaps matches TRBD1 (6 bases). The CDR3 sequence is 17 residues long. V was shortened by 2 bases and J by 6 bases, with 23 bases between the two germline ends. Germline V gives CDR1 MNHEY, CDR2 SVGEGT. The CDR3 sequence: CASSYRRRDNPRGEQYF. In DNA form, the CDR3 reads TGTGCCAGCAGTTACCGACGCCGGGACAATCCACGGGGCGAGCAGTACTTC.

Concerning this clone: An end of the junction differs from the germline gene, which may be a read error. The CDR3 DNA follows: TGTGCTAGCAGCTCCCAAGTAGGTCTAGCGGAGACCCAGTACTTC. Its protein is CASSSQVGLAETQYF. The chain links TRBV7-7 to TRBJ2-5; a weak D match, TRBD2 (6 bases). Germline V lookup: CDR1 SSHAT, CDR2 FNYEAQ (reference sequence). This CDR3 region has 15 residues.

The chain employs TRBV6-6 and TRBJ2-1; 14 nucleotides align to TRBD2. The V gene's germline CDR1 is MNHNY and CDR2 SVGAGI (reference sequence). Germline trimming cut 6 bases from V and 2 bases from J; bases unmatched to any gene: 12. The CDR3 is made up of 19 amino acids. CDR3 nucleotides: TGTGCCAGCAGCTCCAGACTAGCGGGGGGGCAAAGCACCTACAATGAGCAGTTCTTC. It encodes CASSSRLAGGQSTYNEQFF.

The rearrangement links TRBV5-1 to TRBJ2-7; 8 bases map to TRBD1. The germline V gene has CDR1 SGHRS and CDR2 YFSETQ. Trimming cost V 4 bases and J 1 base; bases outside gene matches: 7. This CDR3 is built from 15 residues. The chain's CDR3 is CASSRGTGQSYEQYF. Here the CDR3 DNA reads TGCGCCAGCAGCCGGGGGACAGGTCAATCCTACGAGCAGTACTTC.

The chain has TRBV7-2 and TRBJ2-2; 8 positions agree with TRBD1. The trim removed 6 bases at V and 6 bases at J, leaving 9 bases unmatched. The germline CDR1 and CDR2 sequences are SGHTA and FQGNSA. This CDR3 comprises 15 residues. CDR3 bases: TGTGCCAGCAGACGCACAGGGGGAATCCCCGGGGAGCTGTTTTTT. This translates into CASRRTGGIPGELFF.

The rearrangement joins TRBV7-2 to TRBJ2-3, with 15 bases matching TRBD2. The CDR3 is 16 residues long. V lost 5 bases to trimming and J lost 5 bases; unmatched junction nucleotides: 5. Germline CDR1 is SGHTA and CDR2 is FQGNSA. CDR3 in amino acids: CASSRTSGGARDTQYF. The CDR3, as DNA: TGTGCCAGCAGCCGGACTAGCGGGGGGGCGAGAGATACGCAGTATTTT.

This clone was observed a few times. The V call is TRBV29-1, the J call TRBJ1-1; D might be TRBD1 (5 bases). Germline V gene lookup returns CDR1 SQVTM and CDR2 ANQGSEA. CDR3 size: 13 residues. With 6 bases removed from V and 1 base from J, the gap between germline ends came to 12 bases. For the CDR3, the DNA is TGCAGCGTCGTAAAGACAGAGAACACTGAAGCTTTCTTT. Translation: CSVVKTENTEAFF. The full variable domain, completed using reference TRBV29-1 and TRBJ1-1, is SAVISQKPSRDICQRGTSLTIQCQVDSQVTMMFWYRQQPGQSLTLIATANQGSEATYESGFVIDKFPISRPNLTFSTLTVSNMSPEDSSIYLCSVVKTENTEAFFGQGTRLTVV.

The rearrangement links TRBV6-5 to TRBJ1-4, with D possibly matching TRBD1 (6 bases). V lost 6 bases and J 5 bases, leaving 16 bases between the germline ends. Per germline, CDR1 MNHEY and CDR2 SVGAGI. The CDR3 extends over 15 amino acids. In DNA form, the CDR3 reads TGTGCCAGCAGCGCTTCACAGGGAGAAAATGAAAAACTGTTTTTT. Translation: CASSASQGENEKLFF.

This clone came up a few times. This chain connects TRBV7-8 to TRBJ1-5, with 10 bases identical to TRBD1. The CDR3 loop spans 16 amino acids. CDR1 SGHVS and CDR2 FQNEAQ come from the germline V gene. Trimming removed 4 bases from V and 3 bases from J; junction bases left unmatched: 6. The CDR3 is CASSSGTGVSNQPQHF. The CDR3 DNA reads TGTGCCAGCAGCTCCGGGACAGGGGTTTCCAATCAGCCCCAGCATTTT.

CDR3 DNA: TGCGCCAGCAGCCAAGATCCCCTCGGTGGACAGGGGGCTTCCTATGGCTACACCTTC. This encodes CASSQDPLGGQGASYGYTF. V is TRBV4-3 and J is TRBJ1-2; 11 nucleotides align to TRBD1. With 0 bases clipped from V and 4 bases from J, the junction kept 13 bases outside the gene matches. Germline V gives CDR1 LGHNA, CDR2 YSLEER. The CDR3 contains 19 residues.

V and J are TRBV18 and TRBJ2-2; the match to TRBD1 covers 7 bases. Trimming took 2 bases from V and 5 from J; bases not matched to a gene: 11. The germline gives CDR1 KGHSH, CDR2 LQKENI. CDR3 length: 17 amino acids. CDR3 DNA: TGTGCCAGCTCACCATTTCCGGGACAGAGAGAGACCGGGGAGCTGTTTTTT. As protein: CASSPFPGQRETGELFF. The variable domain in full, with the rest retrieved from reference TRBV18 and TRBJ2-2, is NAGVMQNPRHLVRRRGQEARLRCSPMKGHSHVYWYRQLPEEGLKFMVYLQKENIIDESGMPKERFSAEFPKEGPSILRIQQVVRGDSAAYFCASSPFPGQRETGELFFGEGSRLTVL.

This clone was seen a few times. The rearrangement links TRBV15 to TRBJ2-1; TRBD2 might be the D (7 bases). The CDR3 consists of 14 residues. Trimming removed 5 bases from V and 8 bases from J, with 16 bases in between. Germline V lookup: CDR1 LNHNV, CDR2 YYDKDF (reference sequence). For the CDR3, the DNA is TGTGCCACCAGCGGGACACCGGGAGGTGATGAGCAGTTCTTC. Encoded protein: CATSGTPGGDEQFF.

This rearrangement joins TRBV6-5 to TRBJ1-1, with D hard to call. This CDR3 contains 14 residues. Germline CDR1 is MNHEY and CDR2 is SVGAGI. Trimming cost V 4 bases and J 1 base, with 10 bases left between them. As DNA, the CDR3 is TGTGCCAGCAGTTCCTTCCCCAGGAACACTGAAGCTTTCTTT. It is translated as CASSSFPRNTEAFF.

The chain recombines TRBV2 with TRBJ1-1; 7 bases match TRBD1. The V segment lost 1 base and the J segment 6 bases; nucleotides outside the gene matches: 8. The CDR3 loop spans 15 amino acids. Per germline, CDR1 SNHLY and CDR2 FYNNEI. CDR3: CASSEGDRRGAEAFF. CDR3 bases: TGTGCCAGCAGTGAAGGGGACAGAAGGGGGGCTGAAGCTTTCTTT.

This sequence joins TRBV19 and TRBJ1-2; 7 positions match TRBD1. CDR3 length equals 14 residues. Germline V lookup: CDR1 LNHDA, CDR2 SQIVND (reference sequence). The trim removed 6 bases at V and 3 bases at J, leaving 7 bases unmatched. This CDR3 reads CASSPGQTYYGYTF. The CDR3 DNA is TGTGCCAGTAGCCCGGGACAGACATACTATGGCTACACCTTC.

The sample holds a few counts of this clone. The chain employs TRBV7-8 and TRBJ1-5, with 7 bases fitting TRBD1. V shed 5 bases and J 2 bases; nucleotides not matched to a gene: 12. The CDR3 has 17 amino acids. Germline V lookup: CDR1 SGHVS, CDR2 FQNEAQ. The CDR3 nucleotides read TGTGCCAGCAGCAAGGCGAGAGATGGACAGGGCAATCAGCCCCAGCATTTT. This sequence encodes CASSKARDGQGNQPQHF. Complete variable domain (other parts from reference TRBV7-8 and TRBJ1-5): GAGVSQSPRYKVAKRGQDVALRCDPISGHVSLFWYQQALGQGPEFLTYFQNEAQLDKSGLPSDRFFAERPEGSVSTLKIQRTQQEDSAVYLCASSKARDGQGNQPQHFGDGTRLSIL.

The chain employs TRBV7-2 and TRBJ1-1, with a weak D call TRBD1 (5 bases). Germline lookup yields CDR1 SGHTA and CDR2 FQGNSA. V gave up 3 bases and J gave up 4 bases, with 18 bases separating them. The CDR3 extends over 16 amino acids. CDR3 sequence: CASSFRVGGGLTEAFF. As DNA, the CDR3 is TGTGCCAGCAGCTTCCGGGTTGGGGGGGGTCTCACTGAAGCTTTCTTT.

This chain uses TRBV18 with TRBJ2-5; D might be TRBD2 (5 bases). Germline CDR1 is KGHSH and CDR2 is LQKENI. The CDR3 has 16 amino acids. The V gene lost 2 bases and the J gene lost 0 bases, with 13 bases spanning the gap. This chain's CDR3 is CASSPALSGNQETQYF. Here the CDR3 DNA reads TGTGCCAGCTCACCAGCTTTGTCGGGGAACCAAGAGACCCAGTACTTC.

The rearrangement joins TRBV7-9 to TRBJ2-7, with 10 bases aligning to TRBD2. CDR1 and CDR2 from the germline V gene are SEHNR and FQNEAQ (reference sequence). V was pared by 4 bases and J by 3 bases, with 9 bases of the junction left unmatched. This CDR3 has 16 residues. In DNA form, the CDR3 reads TGTGCCAGCAGCTCGCTCGAGCGGGGGGGTAACTACGAGCAGTACTTC. It codes for CASSSLERGGNYEQYF.

The gene calls are TRBV7-8 and TRBJ2-1; D is perhaps TRBD1 (7 bases). Germline V gives CDR1 SGHVS, CDR2 FQNEAQ. The CDR3 runs to 15 residues. V gave up 5 bases and J gave up 0 bases, with 11 bases separating them. CDR3 sequence (DNA): TGTGCCAGCAGCCCCAGGGGGGTCTCCTACAATGAGCAGTTCTTC. This encodes CASSPRGVSYNEQFF.

The chain has TRBV19 and TRBJ2-2; the match to TRBD2 covers 12 bases. The germline V gene encodes CDR1 LNHDA and CDR2 SQIVND (reference sequence). The CDR3 runs 16 residues. With 3 bases clipped from V and 5 bases from J, the junction kept 4 bases outside the gene matches. The CDR3 DNA reads as TGTGCCAGTAGTATGCTAGCGGGGGGGCGAACCGGGGAGCTGTTTTTT. It codes for CASSMLAGGRTGELFF.

The CDR3 DNA reads as TGCGCCAGCAGCCACCGACTAGCGGGGATAGCGGACAATGAGCAGTTCTTC. Translated, it gives CASSHRLAGIADNEQFF. The chain couples TRBV4-3 to TRBJ2-1; 11 positions match TRBD2. V was pared by 3 bases and J by 5 bases, with 9 bases of the junction left unmatched. CDR1 and CDR2 from the germline V gene are LGHNA and YSLEER. This CDR3 has 17 amino acids.

This clone appeared many times. The chain joins TRBV7-3 to TRBJ2-5, with D possibly being TRBD2 (5 bases). This CDR3 has 16 amino acids. The V and J ends lost 2 bases and 4 bases respectively, with 17 bases between them. Per germline, CDR1 SGHTA and CDR2 FQGTGA. CDR3 sequence (DNA): TGTGCCAGCAGCTTATACGGACTTCCGAAGGGAGAGACCCAGTACTTC. Amino acid sequence: CASSLYGLPKGETQYF. The whole variable domain, remainder taken from reference TRBV7-3 and TRBJ2-5, is GAGVSQTPSNKVTEKGKYVELRCDPISGHTALYWYRQSLGQGPEFLIYFQGTGAADDSGLPNDRFFAVRPEGSVSTLKIQRTERGDSAVYLCASSLYGLPKGETQYFGPGTRLLVL.

This clone was seen only once. This chain connects TRBV5-1 to TRBJ1-2; D remains ambiguous. V shed 0 bases and J shed 7 bases, with 10 bases lying between them. There are 13 residues in the CDR3. Germline V gene data show CDR1 as SGHRS and CDR2 as YFSETQ. The DNA of the CDR3 is TGCGCCAGCAGCTTGGACTCCCTCGGTGGCTACACCTTC. As protein: CASSLDSLGGYTF. Full variable domain (rest looked up from reference TRBV5-1 and TRBJ1-2): KAGVTQTPRYLIKTRGQQVTLSCSPISGHRSVSWYQQTPGQGLQFLFEYFSETQRNKGNFPGRFSGRQFSNSRSEMNVSTLELGDSALYLCASSLDSLGGYTFGSGTRLTVV.

Only a few counts were recorded for this clone. V gene TRBV7-2 combines with J gene TRBJ2-3, with 11 bases fitting TRBD2. Germline V gene sequence: CDR1 SGHTA, CDR2 FQGNSA. The CDR3 loop spans 15 amino acids. The V segment lost 4 bases and the J segment 6 bases; nucleotides outside the gene matches: 6. CDR3 region: CASSSSRLAGDTQYF. For the CDR3, the DNA is TGTGCCAGCAGCTCCTCCCGACTAGCGGGGGATACGCAGTATTTT.

CDR3 residues: CAWSVTGGGQFF. The CDR3, as DNA: TGTGCCTGGAGTGTAACTGGGGGGGGGCAGTTCTTC. The gene calls are TRBV30 and TRBJ2-1, with 7 bases fitting TRBD2. The CDR3 length is 12 residues. Losses at the gene ends were 0 bases for V and 12 bases for J; bases not matched to a gene: 5. Germline loops: CDR1 GTSNPN, CDR2 SVGIG (reference sequence).

This rearrangement joins TRBV28 to TRBJ2-5, with D perhaps TRBD2 (6 bases). CDR1 MDHEN and CDR2 SYDVKM come from the germline V gene. Trimming removed 7 bases at V and 1 base at J, with 28 bases between. The CDR3 runs 19 residues. The CDR3 DNA is TGTGCCAGCACCGACGCAGCGGGCGACTTGGTGAGATTCCAAGAGACCCAGTACTTC. It encodes CASTDAAGDLVRFQETQYF.

This chain links TRBV7-8 with TRBJ2-1; D is undetermined. The germline V and J ends were trimmed by 5 bases and 2 bases, with 13 bases remaining between them. CDR1 SGHVS and CDR2 FQNEAQ come from the germline V gene. This CDR3 contains 15 residues. The CDR3 reads CASSDQTLPYNEQFF. CDR3 coding DNA: TGTGCCAGCAGCGATCAAACTTTACCCTACAATGAGCAGTTCTTC.